This TCR beta chain is from a study of blood T cell repertoires in COVID-19. The overall study: Donors in the United States, Italy and Spain gave samples during acute or convalescent COVID-19. PBMCs, B-cell-depleted T cells, or T cells were the source of the cDNA or gDNA that made up the material.

The authors' processing: Counts of nucleated cells, estimated from reference gene primer amplification, were obtained. Measured with immunoSEQ multiplex PCR; TCRdb has only the in-frame clones, and not every one. The DNA gave D and trimming, while V, J and clone size come from that table. This sample has roughly 140,000 clones; 80% to 85% occur once, and the top ten carry around 8.5%. Germline V lookup: CDR1 LNHDA, CDR2 SQIVND (reference sequence). The CDR3 consists of 15 residues. V lost 3 bases to trimming and J lost 0 bases, with 9 bases between them. The chain uses TRBV19 and TRBJ1-5; tentatively, D is TRBD1 (5 bases). The sequencing input was peripheral blood. The receptor was derived from a human donor in a cohort sampled during active COVID-19. The CDR3 protein is CASSIGHYSNQPQHF. The CDR3 DNA reads TGTGCCAGTAGTATCGGACATTATAGCAATCAGCCCCAGCATTTT.